The 20 T cell receptor beta chains below come from one sample, sequenced in a study of CD8 T cells in ankylosing spondylitis. General observations from the study: What seemed typical of ankylosing spondylitis blood was a TCR beta motif built from about 8 highly homologous variants.

TCRdb re-analysed the 5' RACE reads in MiXCR, keeping a single row per CDR3 protein. Seen here are roughly 490,000 distinct CDR3 sequences, about 5% observed once, and the top ten hold around 3.5%. The antigens for these receptors are not known. Sequencing input: blood, either unsorted or a sorted T cell fraction (not recorded which). All receptors come from a male donor with ankylosing spondylitis.

This clonotype has ten or more counts. This chain links TRBV28 with TRBJ2-1; the match to TRBD1 covers 9 bases. V dropped 5 bases and J dropped 7; count of bases not matched to a gene: 12. The CDR3 is 16 residues long. Germline loops: CDR1 MDHEN, CDR2 SYDVKM. Here the CDR3 DNA reads TGTGCCAGCAGTACACGACGGACAGGGGTGGGGAATGAGCAGTTCTTC. The encoded protein is CASSTRRTGVGNEQFF. The variable domain in full, completed from reference TRBV28 and TRBJ2-1, reads DVKVTQSSRYLVKRTGEKVFLECVQDMDHENMFWYRQDPGLGLRLIYFSYDVKMKEKGDIPEGYSVSREKKERFSLILESASTNQTSMYLCASSTRRTGVGNEQFFGPGTRLTVL.

The rearrangement uses TRBV5-1 and TRBJ2-7; 7 nucleotides line up with TRBD1. The CDR3 has 15 residues. The trim removed 4 bases at V and 7 bases at J, leaving 14 bases unmatched. Germline-derived CDR1 and CDR2 are SGHRS and YFSETQ. The DNA of the CDR3 is TGCGCCAGCAGCACAGGGACAGCCCAACGGGTTGAGCAGTACTTC. This translates into CASSTGTAQRVEQYF.

The chain carries TRBV3-1 and TRBJ2-5; 10 nucleotides agree with TRBD2. The germline V gene encodes CDR1 LGHDT and CDR2 YNNKEL (reference sequence). The length of the CDR3 is 15 residues. V trimming: 3 bases; J trimming: 5 bases; junction bases outside the gene matches: 6. CDR3 residues: CASSHLAGVGETQYF. The CDR3 nucleotides are TGTGCCAGCAGCCACCTAGCGGGAGTGGGGGAGACCCAGTACTTC.

A word on this clonotype: A single base separates this from a much larger clone, so it may be a read error. The chain combines TRBV7-3 with TRBJ1-1; D might be TRBD1 (6 bases). Germline CDR1 SGHTA, CDR2 FQGTGA. CDR3 length: 11 amino acids. The CDR3 spells CASRSAGEALF. CDR3 DNA sequence: TGTGCCAGCAGGTCGGCAGGGGAAGCTCTCTTT.

This clonotype occurred many times. This chain joins TRBV6-5 and TRBJ1-3; D remains ambiguous. The CDR3 covers 14 residues. Trimming removed 2 bases from V and 2 bases from J, with 7 bases in between. The germline V gene encodes CDR1 MNHEY and CDR2 SVGAGI. The CDR3 DNA reads as TGTGCCAGCAGTTACAGGGCTACTGGAAACACCATATATTTT. Amino acid sequence: CASSYRATGNTIYF.

This clonotype was seen once. With a much larger clone just one base away, this may be a read error. V gene TRBV6-2 or TRBV6-3 combines with J gene TRBJ1-2; D is unresolved. The germline CDR1 and CDR2 sequences are MNHEY and SVGEGT. The CDR3 length is 15 residues. CDR3 sequence (DNA): TGTGCCAGCAGGGATTGGACTGAAGCTAACTATCGCTACACCTTC. This sequence encodes CASRDWTEANYRYTF.

This clonotype was seen many times. In DNA, the CDR3 is TGCAGTGCTAGGGTATACAGGAGGGCTGAAGCTTTCTTT. Translating it yields CSARVYRRAEAFF. The chain employs TRBV20-1 and TRBJ1-1, with a tentative D call TRBD1 (5 bases). Trimming left V 3 bases short and J 6 bases short, with 14 bases between. The CDR3 length is 13 residues. Germline V gene lookup returns CDR1 DFQATT and CDR2 SNEGSKA (reference sequence).

This clonotype was observed a handful of times. The chain couples TRBV6-2 or TRBV6-3 to TRBJ2-1; D call uncertain. Deletions cut 0 bases from V and 7 bases from J, with 7 bases between. CDR1 MNHEY and CDR2 SVGEGT come from the germline V gene. The CDR3 totals 13 residues. The CDR3 region is CASSYSGENEQFF. DNA for the CDR3: TGTGCCAGCAGTTACTCAGGAGAGAATGAGCAGTTCTTC.

This clonotype has a count of ten or more. The gene calls are TRBV5-1 and TRBJ1-3, with TRBD1 matching over 8 bases. The CDR3 has 15 residues. V shed 4 bases and J 4 bases; nucleotides not matched to a gene: 7. Germline V lookup: CDR1 SGHRS, CDR2 YFSETQ. The CDR3 nucleotides are TGCGCCAGCAGCCTGGACGGACAGGGAGGAAACACCATATATTTT. Its translation: CASSLDGQGGNTIYF.

There are many counts of this clonotype. The rearrangement joins TRBV7-3 to TRBJ1-5; D is unresolved. This CDR3 has 13 amino acids. V was shortened by 4 bases and J by 3 bases, with 7 bases between the two germline ends. Germline V lookup: CDR1 SGHTA, CDR2 FQGTGA. Here the CDR3 reads CASSSEANQPQHF. The CDR3 DNA follows: TGTGCCAGCAGCTCAGAGGCCAATCAGCCCCAGCATTTT.

This chain links TRBV24-1 with TRBJ2-5; either TRBD1 or TRBD2 may supply D (5 bases each). Germline values: CDR1 KGHDR, CDR2 SFDVKD. V lost 4 bases to trimming and J lost 1 base, with 15 bases between them. This CDR3 region has 16 residues. In nucleotides, the CDR3 is TGTGCCACCAGTGACTCCATTGGGGGTAGCCAAGAGACCCAGTACTTC. It specifies CATSDSIGGSQETQYF.

This clonotype was detected many times. V gene TRBV9 combines with J gene TRBJ2-1; 10 bases are shared with TRBD2. The length of the CDR3 is 15 residues. CDR1 is SGDLS and CDR2 is YYNGEE in the germline V gene. Trimming took 1 base from V and 7 from J; bases not matched to a gene: 5. CDR3 region: CASSVLAGEKNEQFF. The CDR3 nucleotides read TGTGCCAGCAGCGTACTAGCGGGAGAAAAGAATGAGCAGTTCTTC.

This clonotype was observed many times. The CDR3 loop is CASSLSSSKNTEAFF. The CDR3 region has the DNA TGTGCCAGCAGTCTAAGTAGTAGTAAGAACACTGAAGCTTTCTTT. V and J are TRBV7-3 and TRBJ1-1; D remains ambiguous. This CDR3 region has 15 residues. Germline CDR1 is SGHTA and CDR2 is FQGTGA. Trimming removed 6 bases from V and 1 base from J, with 15 bases in between. The whole variable domain, filled in from reference TRBV7-3 and TRBJ1-1, reads GAGVSQTPSNKVTEKGKYVELRCDPISGHTALYWYRQSLGQGPEFLIYFQGTGAADDSGLPNDRFFAVRPEGSVSTLKIQRTERGDSAVYLCASSLSSSKNTEAFFGQGTRLTVV.

At least ten counts were recorded for this clonotype. CDR3 amino acids: CAISVDRGHGYTF. In DNA, the CDR3 is TGTGCCATCAGCGTGGACAGGGGCCATGGCTACACCTTC. This sequence joins TRBV10-3 and TRBJ1-2, with TRBD1 identical over 9 bases. Per the germline V gene, CDR1 is ENHRY and CDR2 is SYGVKD. After removal of 6 bases from V and 6 bases from J, the junction contained 5 bases not matched to a gene. The CDR3 is 13 residues long.

A few counts support this clonotype. V is TRBV4-3 and J is TRBJ2-7; weak D call: TRBD2 (6 bases). V was shortened by 0 bases and J by 6 bases, with 12 bases between the two germline ends. The CDR3 is 14 residues long. The germline V gene has CDR1 LGHNA and CDR2 YSLEER. The CDR3 DNA follows: TGCGCCAGCAGCCAAGATTTTCGGGGGATCGAGCAGTACTTC. Protein: CASSQDFRGIEQYF.

At least ten counts were recorded for this clonotype. This chain's CDR3 is CASSYRDNNEQFF. Here the CDR3 DNA reads TGTGCCAGCAGTTACCGGGACAACAATGAGCAGTTCTTC. The chain combines TRBV6-2 or TRBV6-3 with TRBJ2-1; possibly TRBD1 for D (6 bases). Germline CDR1 reads MNHEY; CDR2 reads SVGEGT. Trimming shortened V by 2 bases and J by 5 bases, and 7 bases separated the two germline ends. The CDR3 runs 13 residues.

This clonotype has at least ten counts. The genes are TRBV4-1 and TRBJ2-1; a possible D gene is TRBD2 (6 bases). The V gene lost 1 base and the J gene lost 7 bases, with 11 bases spanning the gap. CDR1 and CDR2 (germline): MGHRA, YSYEKL. The CDR3 spans 14 residues. CDR3 loop: CASSQVSRGNEQFF. CDR3 sequence (DNA): TGCGCCAGCAGCCAAGTTAGTCGGGGGAATGAGCAGTTCTTC.

This clonotype showed up many times. The rearrangement joins TRBV29-1 to TRBJ2-7, with D perhaps matching TRBD2 (5 bases). Germline values: CDR1 SQVTM, CDR2 ANQGSEA. The CDR3 contains 12 residues. V was cut by 3 bases and J by 5 bases, with 11 bases left in between. The CDR3 region has the DNA TGCAGCGTTGACGGGCGGCGGGACGAGCAGTACTTC. It specifies CSVDGRRDEQYF.

Regarding this clonotype: A much larger clone lies a single base off, so this may be a read error. It is likely a read error, because the conserved phenylalanine at the end of the CDR3 is missing. This rearrangement joins TRBV7-2 to TRBJ1-1, with D possibly being TRBD1 (5 bases). This CDR3 spans 13 amino acids. V lost 3 bases, J lost 9 bases, and 14 bases lay in between. The germline V gene has CDR1 SGHTA and CDR2 FQGNSA. CDR3 amino acids: CASSFSGRQKAFL. The CDR3, as DNA: TGTGCCAGCAGCTTTAGTGGGAGACAGAAAGCTTTCCTT.

The sample holds many counts of this clonotype. The rearrangement joins TRBV7-8 to TRBJ1-6; the D gene is possibly TRBD1 (6 bases). CDR1 and CDR2 (germline): SGHVS, FQNEAQ. The V and J ends lost 6 bases and 10 bases respectively, with 19 bases between them. The CDR3 has 15 amino acids. CDR3 nucleotide sequence: TGTGCCAGCAGTGGGGGGGCGCGGGTTGAATCACCCCTCCACTTT. Encoded protein: CASSGGARVESPLHF.